This TCR beta chain was retrieved from a study of ipilimumab plus nivolumab after autologous stem cell transplantation. Study at large: The DLBCL cohort had primary refractory and relapsed disease, with 18-month progression-free survival of approximately 87% and 28%.

Ipilimumab, 1 mg/kg, started 14 to 28 days after autologous transplant. Patients received nivolumab 3 mg/kg at weeks 1, 4, 7, 10, then fortnightly to week 26. This CDR3 is 16 amino acids long. Germline CDR1 and CDR2: MNHEY and SMNVEV (reference sequence). V lost 5 bases to trimming and J lost 1 base, with 15 bases between them. Here immunoSEQ multiplex PCR was the method, and the copy in TCRdb shows in-frame clones only, minus some. This sample has roughly 16,000 clones, with 75% to 90% found just once. The sample here was PBMCs, taken in a trial of ipilimumab plus nivolumab as post-transplant consolidation. This sequence was found in a male donor with diffuse large B-cell lymphoma. The chain recombines TRBV27 with TRBJ1-5; the D gene is possibly TRBD1 (5 bases). DNA of the CDR3: TGTGCCAGCAGTCCATGGGGCAGTCGAAGCAATCAGCCCCAGCATTTT. As protein: CASSPWGSRSNQPQHF.